The 3 T cell receptor beta chains below all came from one sample that was sequenced in a study of T cell responses to AZD1222 COVID-19 vaccine. Repertoires were generated with immunoSEQ multiplex PCR, while TCRdb's copy carries only in-frame clones and drops some. The sample lists 150,000 to 180,000 clones; less than 90% were seen once. The sample in question was peripheral blood, obtained on day 0 of MenACWY control vaccination. Receptor source: an adult in good health.

The V call is TRBV24-1, the J call TRBJ2-7, with a possible D match to TRBD2 (7 bases). CDR3 length: 17 residues. Germline loops: CDR1 KGHDR, CDR2 SFDVKD. V shed 4 bases and J shed 5 bases, with 23 bases lying between them. For the CDR3, the DNA is TGTGCCACCAGTGACCAAAAAGCCGGGGGGCGCTTAAACGAGCAGTACTTC. Encoded protein: CATSDQKAGGRLNEQYF.

The chain carries TRBV2 and TRBJ1-5; 9 positions match TRBD1. Trimming removed 7 bases from V and 4 bases from J; junction bases left unmatched: 2. In germline, CDR1 is SNHLY, CDR2 FYNNEI. This CDR3 is built from 13 residues. CDR3 DNA: TGTGCCAGCACCGGGACAGGGAATCAGCCCCAGCATTTT. Its protein is CASTGTGNQPQHF.

The chain has TRBV5-1 and TRBJ2-7, with TRBD1 as a possible D gene (6 bases). Trimming took 4 bases from V and 2 from J, leaving 10 bases between them. Germline-derived CDR1 and CDR2 are SGHRS and YFSETQ. CDR3 length: 13 amino acids. The CDR3: CASSQTGAYEQYF. CDR3 sequence (DNA): TGCGCCAGCAGCCAGACAGGAGCCTACGAGCAGTACTTC. Filled out from reference TRBV5-1 and TRBJ2-7, the complete variable domain reads KAGVTQTPRYLIKTRGQQVTLSCSPISGHRSVSWYQQTPGQGLQFLFEYFSETQRNKGNFPGRFSGRQFSNSRSEMNVSTLELGDSALYLCASSQTGAYEQYFGPGTRLTVT.